The rows below give T cell receptor beta chains drawn from one sample of a study of blood T cell repertoires in COVID-19. Sequenced by immunoSEQ multiplex PCR; TCRdb stores in-frame clones only, minus some. The repertoire includes around 280,000 clones, around 84% of them detected once, and 1.3% sits in the top ten. The sequenced material came from peripheral blood. The receptors were gathered from a man between 70 and 80 years old with acute or convalescent COVID-19. Both conserved end residues are trimmed from each CDR3. A D gene is named only where the DNA matches it firmly.

v_gene | d_gene | CDR3aa
TRBV5-1 | TRBD1 | ASSLDGTGVTGELF
TRBV6-5 | TRBD2 | ASSTSGGAYNEQF
TRBV9 | TRBD2 | ASSVGASGGFSGPYNEQF
TRBV5-5 | - | ASSLEEGSTSYT
TRBV28 | - | ASSRPWGQETQY
TRBV10-3 | TRBD2 | AISERRESINEQF
TRBV5-1 | TRBD2 | ASSNLAGVGQETQY
TRBV3-1/TRBV3-2 | - | ASSFFSEETQY
TRBV19 | - | ASSIRGAGIFQETQY
TRBV12-3/TRBV12-4 | - | ASSLVAAAF
TRBV6-5 | TRBD2 | ASRDPGGGELF
TRBV9 | - | ASSVPHGELF
TRBV30 | - | AWSPMGNTIY
TRBV2 | TRBD1 | ASRGQGDTQY
TRBV5-4 | TRBD2 | ASRRTSGRYQETQY
TRBV3-1/TRBV3-2 | - | ASSHGLYTEAF
TRBV18 | TRBD1 | ASSPYGTGATEAF
TRBV5-1 | TRBD1 | ASSFRQGRDLRSYGYT
TRBV5-1 | TRBD1 | ASSRYPGTAQETQY
TRBV5-1 | - | ASSLGGTQNTEAF
TRBV2 | TRBD2 | ASSGGLALNEQF
TRBV21-1 | - | ASSNPRGGTEAF
TRBV7-2 | - | ASSQPGGRDSGNTIY
TRBV24-1 | TRBD2 | ATRAGGADTQY
TRBV5-6 | - | ASSWRNNEQF
TRBV3-1/TRBV3-2 | - | ASSQDAYTQY
TRBV11-1 | TRBD1 | ASSSSGTGLYGYT
TRBV6-6 | TRBD2 | ASSYVGLAGSYEQY
TRBV18 | TRBD1 | ASSPPTGTGGVSGYT
TRBV28 | - | ASSLTFGRGRTEAF
TRBV7-9 | TRBD1 | ASSFDPGTGGTYEQY
TRBV2 | TRBD2 | ARRGGGGVNEQF
TRBV5-4 | TRBD1 | ASSLAGQVSGNTIY
TRBV5-1 | TRBD2 | ASSLALAGLGELF
TRBV6-5 | - | ASSLPPGREPQH
TRBV5-4 | TRBD1 | ASSLDPGQGANEQY
TRBV19 | TRBD1 | ASSRPGQGFEEQF
TRBV5-1 | TRBD1 | ASSLDRGSTGELF
TRBV19 | TRBD2 | ASSRFSGGSTDTQY
TRBV9 | TRBD1 | ASSPQGTNTEAF
TRBV28 | TRBD1 | ASSLRTGFEAF
TRBV4-3 | TRBD1 | ASSHRQGDYEQY
TRBV6-5 | - | ASSFRVNDNEKLF
TRBV11-3 | - | ASSSEGGGEQF
TRBV3-1/TRBV3-2 | - | ASSHAGVQPQH
TRBV29-1 | TRBD1 | SVEDFLRAGQGNEQF
TRBV9 | TRBD1 | ASSKGQGTNEQF
TRBV7-2 | TRBD2 | ASSFPLAGGPDEQF
TRBV5-4 | - | ASSDGRGQETQY
TRBV5-4 | TRBD2 | ASSTRAGGPSTDTQY
TRBV5-6 | - | ASSHQGRIGYGYT
TRBV28 | TRBD1 | ASRASGTGVFGYT
TRBV3-1/TRBV3-2 | - | ASSLLPRGNTEAF
TRBV6-9 | - | ASVQIQGSNTGELF